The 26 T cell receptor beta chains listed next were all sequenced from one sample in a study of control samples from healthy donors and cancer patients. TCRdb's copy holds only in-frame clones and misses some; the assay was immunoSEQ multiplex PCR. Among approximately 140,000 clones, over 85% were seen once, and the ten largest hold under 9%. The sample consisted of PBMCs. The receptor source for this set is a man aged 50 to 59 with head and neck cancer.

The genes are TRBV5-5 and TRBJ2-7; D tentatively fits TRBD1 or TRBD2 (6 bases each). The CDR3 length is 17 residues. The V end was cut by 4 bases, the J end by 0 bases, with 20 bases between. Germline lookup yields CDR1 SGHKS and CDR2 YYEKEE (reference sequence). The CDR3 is CASSAGGTGLSSYEQYF. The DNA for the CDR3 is TGTGCCAGCAGCGCCGGGGGTACAGGGTTAAGCTCCTACGAGCAGTACTTC.

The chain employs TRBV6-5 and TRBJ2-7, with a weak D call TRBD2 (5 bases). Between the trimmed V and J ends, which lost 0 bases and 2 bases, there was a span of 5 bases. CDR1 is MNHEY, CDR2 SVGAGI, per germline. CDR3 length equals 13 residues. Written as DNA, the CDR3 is TGTGCCAGCAGTTACTCGCGGGCCTACGAGCAGTACTTC. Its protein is CASSYSRAYEQYF.

CDR3 nucleotides: TGTGCCAGCAGTTTATCGATATTGGGCGTGGACCATTCGAGAGAGCAGTACTTC. This gives the protein CASSLSILGVDHSREQYF. The chain joins TRBV27 to TRBJ2-7; D unclear. This CDR3 is 18 amino acids long. The ends were cut back, 0 bases at V and 7 bases at J, with 25 bases in the middle. Germline V gene lookup returns CDR1 MNHEY and CDR2 SMNVEV (reference sequence).

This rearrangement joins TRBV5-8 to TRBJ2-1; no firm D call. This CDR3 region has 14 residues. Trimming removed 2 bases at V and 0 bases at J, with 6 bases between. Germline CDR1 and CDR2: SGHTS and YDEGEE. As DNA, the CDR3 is TGTGCCAGCAGCTTATACTACTCCTACAATGAGCAGTTCTTC. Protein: CASSLYYSYNEQFF.

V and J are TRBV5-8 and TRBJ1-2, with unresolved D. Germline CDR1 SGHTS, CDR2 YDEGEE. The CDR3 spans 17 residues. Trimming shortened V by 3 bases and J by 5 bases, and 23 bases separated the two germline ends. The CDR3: CASSSGLDSRIAYGYTF. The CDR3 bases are TGTGCCAGCAGCTCCGGACTGGATTCCCGAATAGCATATGGCTACACCTTC.

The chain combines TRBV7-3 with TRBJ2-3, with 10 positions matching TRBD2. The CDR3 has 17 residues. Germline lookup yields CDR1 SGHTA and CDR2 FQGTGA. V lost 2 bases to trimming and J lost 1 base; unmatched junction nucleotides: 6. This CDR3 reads CASSLGAGGPGTDTQYF. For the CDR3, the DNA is TGTGCCAGCAGCTTAGGAGCGGGGGGGCCGGGCACAGATACGCAGTATTTT.

CDR3 nucleotides: TGTGCCAGCAGCCTACCGGGACCCAACAATGAGCAGTTCTTC. Its translation: CASSLPGPNNEQFF. V gene TRBV4-2 combines with J gene TRBJ2-1; the D gene could be TRBD1 or TRBD2 (5 bases each). In germline, CDR1 is LGHNA, CDR2 YNFKEQ. Trimming removed 4 bases at V and 5 bases at J, with 12 bases between. CDR3 size: 14 residues.

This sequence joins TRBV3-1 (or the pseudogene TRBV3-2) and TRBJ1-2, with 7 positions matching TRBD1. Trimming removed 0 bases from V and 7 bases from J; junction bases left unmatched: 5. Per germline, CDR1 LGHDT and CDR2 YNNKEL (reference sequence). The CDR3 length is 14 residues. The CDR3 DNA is TGTGCCAGCAGCCAAGACACAGGGGCGGGTGGCTACACCTTC. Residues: CASSQDTGAGGYTF.

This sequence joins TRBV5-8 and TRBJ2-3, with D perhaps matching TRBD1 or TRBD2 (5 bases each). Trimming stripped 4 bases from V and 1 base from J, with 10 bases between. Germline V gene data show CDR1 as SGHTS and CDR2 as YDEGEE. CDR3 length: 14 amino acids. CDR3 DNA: TGTGCCAGCAGCCAGGGACCGCGCACAGATACGCAGTATTTT. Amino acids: CASSQGPRTDTQYF.

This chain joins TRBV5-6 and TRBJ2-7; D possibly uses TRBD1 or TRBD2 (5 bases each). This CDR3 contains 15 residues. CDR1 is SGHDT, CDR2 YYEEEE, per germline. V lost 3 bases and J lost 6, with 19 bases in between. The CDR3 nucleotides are TGTGCCAGCAGCTCGGTGACGGGGACCCTCGGCGAGCAGTACTTC. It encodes CASSSVTGTLGEQYF.

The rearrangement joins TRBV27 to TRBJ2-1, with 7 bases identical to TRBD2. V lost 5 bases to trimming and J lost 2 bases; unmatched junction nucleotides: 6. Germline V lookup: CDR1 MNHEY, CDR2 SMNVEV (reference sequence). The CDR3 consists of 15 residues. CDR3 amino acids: CASSPASGTYNEQFF. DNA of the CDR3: TGTGCCAGCAGTCCCGCTAGCGGCACCTACAATGAGCAGTTCTTC.

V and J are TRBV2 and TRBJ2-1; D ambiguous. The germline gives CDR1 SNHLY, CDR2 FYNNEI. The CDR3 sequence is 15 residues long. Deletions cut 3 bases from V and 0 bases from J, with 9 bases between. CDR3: CASSDRWSSYNEQFF. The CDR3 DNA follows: TGTGCCAGCAGTGACAGGTGGAGCTCCTACAATGAGCAGTTCTTC.

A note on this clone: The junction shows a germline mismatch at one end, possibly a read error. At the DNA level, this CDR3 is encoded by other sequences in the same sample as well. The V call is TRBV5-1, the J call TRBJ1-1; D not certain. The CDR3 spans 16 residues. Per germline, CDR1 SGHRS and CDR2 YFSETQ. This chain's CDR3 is CASSLSQVFVNTEAFF. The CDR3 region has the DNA TGCGCCAGCAGCTTGAGCCAGGTCTTCGTGAACACTGAAGCTTTTTTT. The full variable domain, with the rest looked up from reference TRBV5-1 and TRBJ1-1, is KAGVTQTPRYLIKTRGQQVTLSCSPISGHRSVSWYQQTPGQGLQFLFEYFSETQRNKGNFPGRFSGRQFSNSRSEMNVSTLELGDSALYLCASSLSQVFVNTEAFFGQGTRLTVV.

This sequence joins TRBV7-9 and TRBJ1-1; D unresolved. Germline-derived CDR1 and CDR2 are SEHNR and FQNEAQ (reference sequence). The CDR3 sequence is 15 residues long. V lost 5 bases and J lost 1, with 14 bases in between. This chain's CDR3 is CASSLYGVPNTEAFF. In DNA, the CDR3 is TGTGCCAGCAGCCTCTACGGAGTCCCGAACACTGAAGCTTTCTTT. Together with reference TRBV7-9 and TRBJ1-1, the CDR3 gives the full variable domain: DTGVSQNPRHKITKRGQNVTFRCDPISEHNRLYWYRQTLGQGPEFLTYFQNEAQLEKSRLLSDRFSAERPKGSFSTLEIQRTEQGDSAMYLCASSLYGVPNTEAFFGQGTRLTVV.

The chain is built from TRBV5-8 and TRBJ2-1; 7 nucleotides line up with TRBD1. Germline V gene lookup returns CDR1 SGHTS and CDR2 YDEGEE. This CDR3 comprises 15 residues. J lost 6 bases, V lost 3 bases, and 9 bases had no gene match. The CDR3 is CASSYNRGIPNEQFF. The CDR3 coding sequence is TGTGCCAGCAGCTACAACAGGGGTATACCCAATGAGCAGTTCTTC.

For the CDR3, the DNA is TGTGCCACCAGTGATTTAGACAGTAACACCGGGGAGCTGTTTTTT. Its protein is CATSDLDSNTGELFF. The V gene is TRBV24-1, the J gene TRBJ2-2; D possibly corresponds to TRBD1 (5 bases). CDR3 size: 15 residues. Trimming shortened V by 1 base and J by 2 bases, and 7 bases separated the two germline ends. In germline, CDR1 is KGHDR, CDR2 SFDVKD.

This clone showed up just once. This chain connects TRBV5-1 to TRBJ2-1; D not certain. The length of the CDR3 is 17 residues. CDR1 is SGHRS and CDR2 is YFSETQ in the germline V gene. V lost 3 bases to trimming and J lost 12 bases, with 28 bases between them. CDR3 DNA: TGCGCCAGCAGCTCAACCCCCTCGTCAGGTGGAGTATTTGGGCAGTTCTTC. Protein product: CASSSTPSSGGVFGQFF.

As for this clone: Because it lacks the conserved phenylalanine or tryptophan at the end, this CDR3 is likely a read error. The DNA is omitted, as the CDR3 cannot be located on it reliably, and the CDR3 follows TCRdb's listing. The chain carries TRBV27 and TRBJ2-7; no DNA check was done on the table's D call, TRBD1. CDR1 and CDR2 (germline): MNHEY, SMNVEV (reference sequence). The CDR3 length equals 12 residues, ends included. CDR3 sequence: CASSSGQGSFTL.

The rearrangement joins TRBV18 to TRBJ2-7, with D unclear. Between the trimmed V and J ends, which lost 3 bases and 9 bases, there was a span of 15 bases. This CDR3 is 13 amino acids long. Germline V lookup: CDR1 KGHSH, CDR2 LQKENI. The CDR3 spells CASSPRTLERQYF. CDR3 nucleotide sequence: TGTGCCAGCTCACCTAGGACGCTAGAACGGCAGTACTTC.

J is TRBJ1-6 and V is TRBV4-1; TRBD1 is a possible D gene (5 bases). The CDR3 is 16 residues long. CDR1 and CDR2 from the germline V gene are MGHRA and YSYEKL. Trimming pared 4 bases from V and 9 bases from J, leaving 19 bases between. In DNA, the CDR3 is TGCGCCAGCAGCCCCTTGTTGGGGGGAAGAGGTTCACCCCTCCACTTT. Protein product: CASSPLLGGRGSPLHF.

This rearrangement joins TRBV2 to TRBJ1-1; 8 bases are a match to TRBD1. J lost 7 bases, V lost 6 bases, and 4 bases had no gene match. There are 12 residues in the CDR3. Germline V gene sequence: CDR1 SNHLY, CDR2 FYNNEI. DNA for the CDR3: TGTGCCAGCAGCGAGGACAGGGATGAAGCTTTCTTT. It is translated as CASSEDRDEAFF.

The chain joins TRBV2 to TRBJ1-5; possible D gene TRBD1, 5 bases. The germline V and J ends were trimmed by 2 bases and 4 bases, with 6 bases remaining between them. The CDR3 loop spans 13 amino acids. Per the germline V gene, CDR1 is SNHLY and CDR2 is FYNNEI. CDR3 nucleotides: TGTGCCAGCAGTGAACAGGGAAATCAGCCCCAGCATTTT. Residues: CASSEQGNQPQHF.

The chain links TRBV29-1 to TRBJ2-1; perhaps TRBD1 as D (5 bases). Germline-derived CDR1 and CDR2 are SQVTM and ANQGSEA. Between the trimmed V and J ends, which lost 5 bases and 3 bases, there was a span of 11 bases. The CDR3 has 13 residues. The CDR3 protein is CSVSPGLYNEQFF. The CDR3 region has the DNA TGCAGCGTTTCGCCAGGGCTCTACAATGAGCAGTTCTTC.

The CDR3 sequence: CASSPYAGGPIGELFF. The CDR3 coding sequence is TGTGCCAGCAGCCCATATGCGGGAGGGCCTATCGGGGAGCTGTTTTTT. The V and J genes are TRBV3-1 (or the pseudogene TRBV3-2) and TRBJ2-2, with 9 nucleotides matching TRBD2. Germline CDR1 is LGHDT and CDR2 is YNNKEL (reference sequence). Trimming cost V 4 bases and J 7 bases; bases outside gene matches: 10. The CDR3 runs to 16 residues.

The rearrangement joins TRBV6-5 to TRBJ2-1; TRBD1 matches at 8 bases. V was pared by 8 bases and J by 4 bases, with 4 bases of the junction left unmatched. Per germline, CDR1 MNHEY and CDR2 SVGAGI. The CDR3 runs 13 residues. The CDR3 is CASRDRNYNEQFF. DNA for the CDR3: TGTGCCAGCCGGGACAGGAATTACAATGAGCAGTTCTTC.

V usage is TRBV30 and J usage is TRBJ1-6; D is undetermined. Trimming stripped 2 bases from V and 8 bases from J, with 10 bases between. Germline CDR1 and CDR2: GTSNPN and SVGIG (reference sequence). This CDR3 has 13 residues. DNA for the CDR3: TGTGCCTGGAGTTATTCCGGCTATTCACCCCTCCACTTT. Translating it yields CAWSYSGYSPLHF.